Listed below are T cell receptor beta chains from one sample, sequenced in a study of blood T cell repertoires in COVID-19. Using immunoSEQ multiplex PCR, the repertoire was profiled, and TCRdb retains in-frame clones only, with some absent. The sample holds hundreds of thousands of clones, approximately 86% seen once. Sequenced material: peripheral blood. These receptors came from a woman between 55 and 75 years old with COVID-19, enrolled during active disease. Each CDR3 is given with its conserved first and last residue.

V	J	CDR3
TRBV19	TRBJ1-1	CASSMGGGLSTEAFF
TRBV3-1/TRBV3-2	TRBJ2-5	CASSQVTGLVETQYF
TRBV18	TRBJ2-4	CASSPGQVGVEDKNIQYF
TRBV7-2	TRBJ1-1	CASSLIGEYTEAFF
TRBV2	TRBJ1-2	CASSESGARGYTF
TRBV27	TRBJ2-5	CASKDSWIRSGGPQETQYF
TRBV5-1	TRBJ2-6	CASSETSGGSGANVLTF
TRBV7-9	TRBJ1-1	CASGASGLSAFF
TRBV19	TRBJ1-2	CASSRGPLANYGYTF
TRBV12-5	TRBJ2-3	CASAPGLGTDTQYF
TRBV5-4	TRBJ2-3	CASSLAGPDTQYF
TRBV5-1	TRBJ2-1	CASSLASNEQFF
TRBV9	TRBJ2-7	CASSAGAGGLYEQYF
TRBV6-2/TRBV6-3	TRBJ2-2	CASSHGGTNTGELFF
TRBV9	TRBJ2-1	CASSGRQGKSNEQFF
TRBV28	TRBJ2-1	CASGSFNRGSYNEQFF
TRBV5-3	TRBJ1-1	CARRMEGRMGNTEAFF
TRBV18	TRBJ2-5	CASSLLQEETQYF
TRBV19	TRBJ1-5	CAAGVNQPQHF
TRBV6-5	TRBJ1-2	CASRDQGNYGYTF
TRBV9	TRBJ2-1	CASSVGDLYNEQFF
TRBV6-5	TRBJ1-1	CASSTDTGATEAFF
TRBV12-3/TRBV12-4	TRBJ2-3	CASSLGGYTQYF
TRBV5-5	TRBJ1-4	CASSLAGQGGEKLFF
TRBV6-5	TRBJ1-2	CASSYYSYYGYTF
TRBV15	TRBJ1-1	CATSSGGTANTEAFF
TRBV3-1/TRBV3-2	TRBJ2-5	CASSQGFSSGETQYF
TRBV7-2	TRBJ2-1	CASSPMGALNEQFF
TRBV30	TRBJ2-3	CAWGITDTQYF
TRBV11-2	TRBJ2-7	CASSPDRVGSYEQYF
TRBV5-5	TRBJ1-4	CASSLRGFYDEKLFF
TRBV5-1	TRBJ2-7	CASSLLGGPSYEQYF
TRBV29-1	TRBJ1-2	CSVRPELYGYTF
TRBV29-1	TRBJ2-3	CSVLDTSSTDTQYF
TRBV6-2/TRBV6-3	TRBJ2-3	CASSLQGAEDTQYF
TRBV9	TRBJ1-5	CASSPGRYSTQPQHF
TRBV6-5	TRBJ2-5	CASRSSGSETQYF
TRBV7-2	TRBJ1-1	CASSLEPSTQTFF
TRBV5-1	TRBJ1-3	CASSSGQGTNTIYF
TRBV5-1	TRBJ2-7	CASSFGLAGGYEQYF
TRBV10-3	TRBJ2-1	CAISESASGGSYNEQFF
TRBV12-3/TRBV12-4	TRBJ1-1	CASSPRGTEAFF
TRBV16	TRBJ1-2	CASSLQGASNYGYTF
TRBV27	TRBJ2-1	CASTGGDFPYNEQFF
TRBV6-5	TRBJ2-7	CASSYSRTYEQYF
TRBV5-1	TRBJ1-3	CASSLAGEGLVWPGNTIYF
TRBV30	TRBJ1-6	CAWSVMGQGESPLHF
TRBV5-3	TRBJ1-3	CARSSDILTAGNTIYF
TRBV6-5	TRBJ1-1	CASSTLRGANTEAFF
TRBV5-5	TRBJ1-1	CASSSSSVEAFF
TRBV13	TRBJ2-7	CASSLGVPGQDTYEQYF
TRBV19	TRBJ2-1	CASSLTSEYNEQFF
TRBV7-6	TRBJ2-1	CASSSSWGGARNEQFF
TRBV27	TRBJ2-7	CASSSEQGRYEQYF
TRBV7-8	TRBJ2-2	CASSLDRSTGELFF